This TCR beta chain was documented in a study of beta chain features in type 1 diabetes. In total, each donor contributed a single heparinised blood draw that averaged around 100 mL. As every portion of the isolated RNA was reverse transcribed, the sequencing read expressed TCRB transcripts. Profiled with immunoSEQ multiplex PCR; TCRdb holds only in-frame clones, not every one. The profile shows about 710,000 clones, around an eighth of them singletons. Study results and caveats: In all four CD4+ subsets, TCRB CDR3 length was significantly, moderately reduced in type 1 diabetes.

This CDR3 has 15 amino acids. Germline values: CDR1 KGHSH, CDR2 LQKENI. The junction had 2 bases not matched to a gene; V was cut back by 0 bases and J by 3 bases. With respect to this clone: Antigen specificity is unknown.

The chain carries TRBV18 and TRBJ1-2; 9 nucleotides agree with TRBD1. The source material was naive CD4+ T cells from blood. The sequence was obtained from a man between 18 and 29 years old with type 1 diabetes. The CDR3 nucleotides read TGTGCCAGCTCACCACCGGGACAGGGTCACTATGGCTACACCTTC. Translated, it gives CASSPPGQGHYGYTF.